This T cell receptor beta chain is from a study of human T cells and chemical hapten exposure. Time point denoted: pre-sensitization, week 0. The treatment denotes: therapeutic diphenylcyclopropenone sensitization with weekly scalp DPC. Via MiXCR, TCRdb re-called the RACE reads, giving one row per CDR3 protein. The sample holds 350,000 to 450,000 distinct CDR3 sequences, less than 6.5% seen once. The CDR3 spans 15 residues. The V end was cut by 4 bases, the J end by 3 bases, with 10 bases between. The TCR comes from a woman in her forties or fifties with alopecia areata. Some clones in this sample may be carry-over from other donors' samples. The sample consisted of whole blood, taken in connection with sensitization to the hapten diphenylcyclopropenone (DPC). This sequence joins TRBV12-3 or TRBV12-4 and TRBJ2-6, with no clear D. DNA of the CDR3: TGTGCCAGCAGTTGGATCCAGCGTGGGGCCAACGTCCTGACTTTC. Its protein is CASSWIQRGANVLTF.